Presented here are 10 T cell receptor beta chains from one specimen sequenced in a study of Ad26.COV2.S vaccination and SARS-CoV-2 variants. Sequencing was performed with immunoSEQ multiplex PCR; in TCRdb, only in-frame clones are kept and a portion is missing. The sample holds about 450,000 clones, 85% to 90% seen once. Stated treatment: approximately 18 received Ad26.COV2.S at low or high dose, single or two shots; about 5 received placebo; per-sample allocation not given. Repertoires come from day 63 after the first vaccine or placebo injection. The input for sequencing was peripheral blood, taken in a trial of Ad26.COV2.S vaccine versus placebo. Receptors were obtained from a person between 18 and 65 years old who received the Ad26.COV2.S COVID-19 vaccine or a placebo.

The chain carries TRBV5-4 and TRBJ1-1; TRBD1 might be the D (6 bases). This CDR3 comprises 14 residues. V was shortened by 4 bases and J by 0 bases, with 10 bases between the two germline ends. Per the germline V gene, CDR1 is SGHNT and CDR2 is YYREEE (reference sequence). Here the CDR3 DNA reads TGTGCCAGCAGCCAACAGGGAATGAACACTGAAGCTTTCTTT. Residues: CASSQQGMNTEAFF.

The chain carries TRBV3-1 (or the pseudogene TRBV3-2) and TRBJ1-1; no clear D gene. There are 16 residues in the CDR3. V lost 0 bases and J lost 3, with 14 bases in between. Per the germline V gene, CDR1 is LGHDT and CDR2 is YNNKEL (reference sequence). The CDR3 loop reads CASSQDSIPWDTEAFF. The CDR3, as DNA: TGTGCCAGCAGCCAAGACAGTATTCCTTGGGACACTGAAGCTTTCTTT.

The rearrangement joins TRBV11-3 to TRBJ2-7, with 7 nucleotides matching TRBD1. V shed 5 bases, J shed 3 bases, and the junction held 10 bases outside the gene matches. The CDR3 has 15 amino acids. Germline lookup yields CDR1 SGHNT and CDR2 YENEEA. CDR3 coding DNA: TGTGCCAGCAGCCCCGCGGAAACAGGGGACTACGAGCAGTACGTC. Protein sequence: CASSPAETGDYEQYV.

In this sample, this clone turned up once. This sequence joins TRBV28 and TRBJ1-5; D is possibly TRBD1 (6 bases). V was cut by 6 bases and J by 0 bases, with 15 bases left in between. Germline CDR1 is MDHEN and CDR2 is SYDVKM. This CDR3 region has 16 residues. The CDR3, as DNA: TGTGCCAGCAGCCACGGGACACACTATAGCAATCAGCCCCAGCATTTT. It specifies CASSHGTHYSNQPQHF. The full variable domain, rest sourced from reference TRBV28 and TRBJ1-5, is DVKVTQSSRYLVKRTGEKVFLECVQDMDHENMFWYRQDPGLGLRLIYFSYDVKMKEKGDIPEGYSVSREKKERFSLILESASTNQTSMYLCASSHGTHYSNQPQHFGDGTRLSIL.

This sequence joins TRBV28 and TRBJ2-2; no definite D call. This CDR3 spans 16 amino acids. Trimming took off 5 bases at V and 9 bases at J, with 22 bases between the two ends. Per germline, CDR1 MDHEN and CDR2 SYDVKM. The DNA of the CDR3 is TGTGCCAGCAGTACCCCCACCCGGGCCCCCAGGAGGGAGCTGTTTTTT. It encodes CASSTPTRAPRRELFF.

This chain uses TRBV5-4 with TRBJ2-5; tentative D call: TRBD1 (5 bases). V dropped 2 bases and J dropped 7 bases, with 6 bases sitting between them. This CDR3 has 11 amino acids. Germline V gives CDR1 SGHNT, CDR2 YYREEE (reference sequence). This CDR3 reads CASSLGATQYF. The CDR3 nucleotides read TGTGCCAGCAGCTTAGGGGCGACCCAGTACTTC.

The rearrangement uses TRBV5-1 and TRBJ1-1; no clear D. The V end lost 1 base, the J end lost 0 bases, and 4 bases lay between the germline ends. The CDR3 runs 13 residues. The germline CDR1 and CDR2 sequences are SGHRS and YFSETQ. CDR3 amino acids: CASSLTMNTEAFF. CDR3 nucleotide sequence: TGCGCCAGCAGCTTGACCATGAACACTGAAGCTTTCTTT.

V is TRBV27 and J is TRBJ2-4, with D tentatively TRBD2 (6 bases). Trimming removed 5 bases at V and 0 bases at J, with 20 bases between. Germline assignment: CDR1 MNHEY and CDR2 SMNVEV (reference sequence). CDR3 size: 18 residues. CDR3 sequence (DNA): TGTGCCAGCAGTCCGGATATTAGACCGGGACTAGCCAAAAACATTCAGTACTTC. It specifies CASSPDIRPGLAKNIQYF.

This CDR3 is CASSPRVSERHGQTQYF. CDR3 DNA: TGCGCCAGCAGCCCAAGGGTATCCGAGAGGCACGGGCAGACCCAGTACTTC. V and J are TRBV4-1 and TRBJ2-5; D is undetermined. There are 17 residues in the CDR3. Germline loops: CDR1 MGHRA, CDR2 YSYEKL. Trimming pared 4 bases from V and 6 bases from J, leaving 24 bases between.

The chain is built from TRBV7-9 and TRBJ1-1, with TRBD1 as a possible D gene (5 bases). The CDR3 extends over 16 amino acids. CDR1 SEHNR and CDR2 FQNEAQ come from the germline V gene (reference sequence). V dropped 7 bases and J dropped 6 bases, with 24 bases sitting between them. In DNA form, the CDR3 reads TGTGCCAGCAACCCCAGGTGGGAGAGGGGATACGCTGAAGCTTTCTTT. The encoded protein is CASNPRWERGYAEAFF.